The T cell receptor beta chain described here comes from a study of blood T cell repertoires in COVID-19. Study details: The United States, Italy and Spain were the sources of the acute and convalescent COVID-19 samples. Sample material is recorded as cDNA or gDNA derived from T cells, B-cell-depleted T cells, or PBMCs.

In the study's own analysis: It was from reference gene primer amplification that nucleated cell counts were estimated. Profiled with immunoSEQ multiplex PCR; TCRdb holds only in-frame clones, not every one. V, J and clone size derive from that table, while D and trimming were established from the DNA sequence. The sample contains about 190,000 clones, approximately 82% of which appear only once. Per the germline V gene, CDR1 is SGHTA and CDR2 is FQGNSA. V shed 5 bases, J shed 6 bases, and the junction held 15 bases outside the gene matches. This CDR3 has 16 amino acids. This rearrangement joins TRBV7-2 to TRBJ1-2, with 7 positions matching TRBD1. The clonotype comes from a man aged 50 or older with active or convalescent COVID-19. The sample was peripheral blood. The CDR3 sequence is CASSSPSGRGMNGYTF. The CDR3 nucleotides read TGTGCCAGCAGCAGCCCCTCGGGCAGGGGGATGAATGGCTACACCTTC.